The next 14 T cell receptor beta chains were all read from a single sample in a study of T-cell memory formation after mild COVID-19. One entry per CDR3 protein, called by TCRdb with MiXCR from the 5' RACE reads. The table has approximately 30,000 distinct CDR3 sequences, 16% seen once. The material sequenced was PBMCs or a T cell subset sorted from them (not recorded which). These receptors came from an adult who had mild COVID-19 (a few samples of this study predate the infection). Cell type and time point are not known.

The rearrangement links TRBV5-1 to TRBJ2-1; D is undetermined. The length of the CDR3 is 14 residues. The germline V gene has CDR1 SGHRS and CDR2 YFSETQ. The V gene lost 6 bases and the J gene lost 5 bases, with 15 bases spanning the gap. The CDR3, as DNA: TGCGCCAGCACCTGGACCGACACTAACAATGAGCAGTTCTTC. Translating gives CASTWTDTNNEQFF.

V gene TRBV12-3 or TRBV12-4 combines with J gene TRBJ2-4, with D possibly TRBD1 on 6 matching bases. With 3 bases removed from V and 7 bases from J, the gap between germline ends came to 10 bases. CDR3 length: 13 amino acids. The CDR3 region is CASSFGQGNIQYF. The DNA of the CDR3 is TGTGCCAGCAGTTTTGGTCAGGGGAACATTCAGTACTTC.

This clonotype showed up many times. CDR3 in DNA: TGTGCCAGCAGTCCCGGGACTGCCGGCGGTGGCTACACCTTC. It is translated as CASSPGTAGGGYTF. V and J are TRBV7-9 and TRBJ1-2, with a tentative D call TRBD1 (5 bases). V was cut by 6 bases and J by 7 bases, with 18 bases left in between. The germline CDR1 and CDR2 sequences are SEHNR and FQNEAQ (reference sequence). The CDR3 extends over 14 amino acids. Together with reference TRBV7-9 and TRBJ1-2, the CDR3 gives the full variable domain: DTGVSQNPRHKITKRGQNVTFRCDPISEHNRLYWYRQTLGQGPEFLTYFQNEAQLEKSRLLSDRFSAERPKGSFSTLEIQRTEQGDSAMYLCASSPGTAGGGYTFGSGTRLTVV.

Comments on this clonotype: Possible read error: a much larger clone is one base away. The genes are TRBV7-9 and TRBJ1-1, with unresolved D. V was clipped by 3 bases and J by 1 base, with 3 bases between them. Germline V gene sequence: CDR1 SEHNR, CDR2 FQNEAQ (reference sequence). This CDR3 has 12 residues. In DNA form, the CDR3 reads TGTGCCAGCAGCTTCCGGAACACTGAAGCTTTCTTT. This translates into CASSFRNTEAFF.

This clonotype is categorized as medium-sized (0.01 to 0.1%). This rearrangement joins TRBV5-1 to TRBJ1-1; D is perhaps TRBD1 (5 bases). V was trimmed by 7 bases and J by 4 bases, leaving 14 bases between them. There are 13 residues in the CDR3. Germline CDR1 and CDR2: SGHRS and YFSETQ. CDR3 amino acids: CASSSAQVTEAFF. The CDR3 bases are TGCGCCAGCTCGTCGGCACAGGTCACTGAAGCTTTCTTT.

This clonotype was detected many times. The gene calls are TRBV2 and TRBJ1-2; possible D gene TRBD1, 5 bases. This CDR3 is 14 amino acids long. Trimming cost V 1 base and J 2 bases, with 8 bases left between them. The germline V gene encodes CDR1 SNHLY and CDR2 FYNNEI. The CDR3 DNA follows: TGTGCCAGCAGTGAAGTTCGGGGCAACTATGGCTACACCTTC. It codes for CASSEVRGNYGYTF.

V is TRBV7-8 and J is TRBJ2-1, with 9 bases fitting TRBD1. Germline loops: CDR1 SGHVS, CDR2 FQNEAQ. The length of the CDR3 is 15 residues. The ends lost 4 bases at V and 7 bases at J; junction bases unmatched: 8. CDR3 DNA sequence: TGTGCCAGCAGCTACCGGGACAGGGCGGGGAATGAGCAGTTCTTC. Protein: CASSYRDRAGNEQFF.

This clonotype was seen repeatedly, ten times or more. The CDR3 coding sequence is TGTGCCAGCTCATCAAGCAAAGTGGGCGAGCAGTACTTC. Translation gives CASSSSKVGEQYF. The rearrangement uses TRBV18 and TRBJ2-7; D not certain. The germline V and J ends were trimmed by 5 bases and 6 bases, with 14 bases remaining between them. CDR1 KGHSH and CDR2 LQKENI come from the germline V gene. The length of the CDR3 is 13 residues.

V and J are TRBV7-3 and TRBJ2-3, with D uncertain. The CDR3 is 13 residues long. In germline, CDR1 is SGHTA, CDR2 FQGTGA. Trimming removed 5 bases at V and 4 bases at J, with 10 bases between. For the CDR3, the DNA is TGTGCCAGCAGCCCCGTGGGGTCAGATACGCAGTATTTT. Protein sequence: CASSPVGSDTQYF.

This clonotype ranks as medium-sized (0.01 to 0.1%). CDR3 sequence (DNA): TGTGCCAGCAGCTTGAGCGGACGCACAGATACGCAGTATTTT. Its protein product is CASSLSGRTDTQYF. This sequence joins TRBV7-9 and TRBJ2-3; TRBD2 might be the D (5 bases). The germline V gene has CDR1 SEHNR and CDR2 FQNEAQ (reference sequence). V gave up 3 bases and J gave up 1 base, with 8 bases separating them. The CDR3 totals 14 residues.

The table lists this clonotype with many counts. The CDR3 here is CATSMPYQETQYF. DNA of the CDR3: TGTGCCACCAGCATGCCCTACCAAGAGACCCAGTACTTC. V is TRBV15 and J is TRBJ2-5; D call uncertain. Germline CDR1 and CDR2: LNHNV and YYDKDF (reference sequence). CDR3 length: 13 amino acids. V was trimmed by 4 bases and J by 0 bases, leaving 6 bases between them. Full variable domain (outside the CDR3, taken from reference TRBV15 and TRBJ2-5): DAMVIQNPRYQVTQFGKPVTLSCSQTLNHNVMYWYQQKSSQAPKLLFHYYDKDFNNEADTPDNFQSRRPNTSFCFLDIRSPGLGDTAMYLCATSMPYQETQYFGPGTRLLVL.

The chain combines TRBV18 with TRBJ2-1, with 12 bases fitting TRBD1. V lost 4 bases and J lost 5; bases outside the gene matches: 6. The CDR3 extends over 16 amino acids. CDR1 and CDR2 (germline): KGHSH, LQKENI. DNA for the CDR3: TGTGCCAGCTCACGGGGGGACAGGGGGCTTAACAATGAGCAGTTCTTC. Residues: CASSRGDRGLNNEQFF.

This clonotype was observed at least ten times. In nucleotides, the CDR3 is TGTGCCAGCTCACCGAATCGGGACCCAGGAGGTGAGCAGTTCTTC. Translation gives CASSPNRDPGGEQFF. The V gene is TRBV18, the J gene TRBJ2-1, with D possibly called TRBD1 or TRBD2 (5 bases each). CDR3 length: 15 amino acids. V was shortened by 3 bases and J by 9 bases, with 18 bases between the two germline ends. In germline, CDR1 is KGHSH, CDR2 LQKENI.

The chain links TRBV14 to TRBJ1-1; perhaps TRBD1 as D (6 bases). This CDR3 has 15 amino acids. V lost 0 bases and J 3 bases, leaving 11 bases between the germline ends. Per germline, CDR1 SGHDN and CDR2 FVKESK. The CDR3 DNA sequence: TGTGCCAGCAGCCAAGATAGACAGGTCTACACTGAAGCTTTCTTT. Residues: CASSQDRQVYTEAFF.